This is a list of T cell receptor beta chains from one sample in a study of cytomegalovirus exposure and HLA in healthy donors. Data came from immunoSEQ multiplex PCR; TCRdb stores just in-frame clones and leaves some out. The profile shows 50,000 to 65,000 clones, over 60% of them singletons. Sample: PBMCs. These TCRs come from a man aged 45 to 65 in good health and CMV-seropositive. The CDR3 runs from the conserved cysteine through the conserved F or W. Fields, in order: J gene, D gene, clone size, CDR3 length, V gene, CDR3 protein, CDR3 DNA. A D gene is named only where the DNA matches it firmly. Expanded clones are given a class, and other clones once, few, many or no size at all.

TRBJ2-1 | - | - | 13 | TRBV4-2 | CASSQVVAGQQFF | TGTGCCAGCAGCCAAGTTGTGGCGGGACAGCAGTTCTTC
TRBJ1-1 | - | - | 15 | TRBV28 | CASSLQGFRGTEAFF | TGTGCCAGCAGTTTACAGGGTTTCAGGGGCACTGAAGCTTTCTTT
TRBJ2-5 | TRBD1 | once | 14 | TRBV19 | CASSGTGQGETQYF | TGTGCCAGTAGTGGAACAGGACAGGGGGAGACCCAGTACTTC
TRBJ1-5 | TRBD1 | - | 15 | TRBV7-2 | CASSPGATGTQPQHF | TGTGCCAGCAGCCCCGGCGCGACAGGGACACAGCCCCAGCATTTT
TRBJ2-7 | TRBD2 | - | 13 | TRBV30 | CAWTRRGIYEQYF | TGTGCCTGGACGAGGCGGGGGATCTACGAGCAGTACTTC
TRBJ2-1 | - | - | 16 | TRBV9 | CASSVELALGYNEQFF | TGTGCCAGCAGCGTAGAACTAGCATTAGGCTACAATGAGCAGTTCTTC
TRBJ1-1 | TRBD1 | few | 14 | TRBV5-4 | CASRAGQGRTEAFF | TGTGCCAGCAGGGCGGGACAGGGGAGGACTGAAGCTTTCTTT
TRBJ2-7 | - | - | 12 | TRBV29-1 | CSVDRGTYEQYF | TGCAGCGTTGACCGGGGTACCTACGAGCAGTACTTC
TRBJ2-2 | TRBD2 | - | 15 | TRBV9 | CASSVASGIVGELFF | TGTGCCAGCAGCGTAGCTAGCGGGATAGTCGGGGAGCTGTTTTTT
TRBJ2-1 | TRBD2 | - | 14 | TRBV5-1 | CASSPGTSVNEQFF | TGCGCCAGCAGCCCCGGGACTAGCGTCAATGAGCAGTTCTTC
TRBJ2-7 | - | - | 20 | TRBV21-1 | CASSKRGRSGLAGVPPEQYF | TGTGCCAGCAGCAAAAGGGGTCGATCGGGACTAGCGGGAGTCCCGCCTGAGCAGTACTTC
TRBJ2-7 | TRBD1 | - | 16 | TRBV15 | CATSRDLDRVSYEQYF | TGTGCCACCAGCAGAGATCTGGACAGGGTCTCCTACGAGCAGTACTTC
TRBJ2-5 | - | - | 14 | TRBV7-9 | CASSPPKGWETQYF | TGTGCCAGCAGCCCTCCCAAGGGGTGGGAGACCCAGTACTTC
TRBJ2-2 | - | few | 15 | TRBV10-3 | CAISAGTKNTGELFF | TGTGCCATCAGTGCCGGGACAAAGAACACCGGGGAGCTGTTTTTT
TRBJ1-2 | - | few | 14 | TRBV4-1 | CASSQVVGADGYTF | TGCGCCAGCAGCCAAGTGGTAGGGGCGGATGGCTACACCTTC
TRBJ2-1 | TRBD2 | - | 15 | TRBV7-6 | CASSSIKGTSNEQFF | TGTGCCAGCAGCTCCATAAAGGGGACTAGCAATGAGCAGTTCTTC
TRBJ2-7 | - | few | 12 | TRBV29-1 | CSVTKDWGEQYF | TGCAGCGTTACGAAGGACTGGGGCGAGCAGTACTTC
TRBJ2-3 | - | - | 16 | TRBV27 | CASSFRRFGNTDTQYF | TGTGCCAGCAGTTTCCGGCGTTTCGGGAACACAGATACGCAGTATTTT
TRBJ1-5 | TRBD1 | - | 15 | TRBV18 | CASSLPGQLSQPQHF | TGTGCCAGCTCACTACCGGGACAGCTAAGTCAGCCCCAGCATTTT
TRBJ2-7 | TRBD2 | - | 14 | TRBV19 | CASSRGTSVYEQYF | TGTGCCAGTAGCCGCGGGACTAGTGTCTACGAGCAGTACTTC
TRBJ2-5 | - | once | 13 | TRBV5-1 | CASSLAGISEQYF | TGCGCCAGCAGCTTGGCCGGGATTTCAGAGCAGTACTTC
TRBJ1-1 | TRBD1 | - | 14 | TRBV5-4 | CASSSSRGPSEAFF | TGTGCCAGCAGCTCTTCCAGGGGGCCCTCTGAAGCTTTCTTT
TRBJ2-3 | TRBD2 | - | 17 | TRBV5-6 | CASSLQRGRPSTDTQYF | TGTGCCAGCAGCTTACAGCGGGGGCGGCCTAGCACAGATACGCAGTATTTT
TRBJ2-7 | - | - | 15 | TRBV12-1 | CASSRTSGSSYEQYF | TGTGCCAGCAGCAGGACTAGCGGGAGCTCCTACGAGCAGTACTTC
TRBJ2-2 | TRBD2 | - | 14 | TRBV28 | CASDNSGRPGELFF | TGTGCCAGCGACAATAGCGGGAGACCCGGGGAGCTGTTTTTT
TRBJ2-7 | - | - | 15 | TRBV11-2 | CASSLGAVSSYEQYF | TGTGCCAGCAGCTTAGGGGCTGTGAGCTCCTACGAGCAGTACTTC
TRBJ1-2 | - | - | 16 | TRBV5-1 | CASSLGMSQGNYGYTF | TGCGCCAGCAGCTTGGGTATGTCTCAGGGGAACTATGGCTACACCTTC
TRBJ2-4 | TRBD1 | few | 12 | TRBV30 | CAYGQGSNIQYF | TGTGCCTACGGACAGGGCTCAAACATTCAGTACTTC
TRBJ1-5 | TRBD1 | - | 17 | TRBV7-6 | CASSLGTGAYSNQPQHF | TGTGCCAGCAGCTTAGGCACAGGGGCTTATAGCAATCAGCCCCAGCATTTT
TRBJ1-1 | - | - | 16 | TRBV11-3 | CASSLPPGLMNTEAFF | TGTGCCAGCAGCTTACCCCCAGGGCTCATGAACACTGAAGCTTTCTTT
TRBJ2-7 | - | - | 14 | TRBV7-2 | CASSRSRRIDEQYF | TGTGCCAGCAGCCGAAGTCGCAGGATTGACGAGCAGTACTTC
TRBJ2-5 | - | - | 14 | TRBV9 | CASSPSRGAQTQYF | TGTGCCAGCAGCCCCTCTCGGGGGGCCCAGACCCAGTACTTC
TRBJ2-7 | - | - | 14 | TRBV4-1 | CASSQEAQSYEQYF | TGCGCCAGCAGCCAAGAGGCACAGTCCTACGAGCAGTACTTC
TRBJ1-1 | TRBD1 | once | 14 | TRBV14 | CASSQGQGAAEAFF | TGTGCCAGCAGCCAAGGACAGGGGGCAGCTGAAGCTTTCTTT
TRBJ1-2 | - | - | 13 | TRBV5-6 | CASRADSSYGYTF | TGTGCCAGCAGGGCAGACAGTAGCTATGGCTACACCTTC
TRBJ2-1 | TRBD2 | few | 17 | TRBV2 | CASRAQPGVAGGNEQFF | TGTGCCAGCAGAGCCCAGCCCGGGGTAGCGGGCGGCAATGAGCAGTTCTTC
TRBJ2-1 | - | - | 18 | TRBV5-1 | CASSPTSPTTAGGNEQFF | TGCGCCAGCAGCCCCACCTCTCCTACGACAGCCGGTGGAAATGAGCAGTTCTTC
TRBJ1-1 | TRBD1 | - | 14 | TRBV27 | CASSLTGVNTEAFF | TGTGCCAGCAGTTTAACAGGGGTGAACACTGAAGCTTTCTTT
TRBJ1-5 | - | - | 15 | TRBV15 | CATSRDLGRVGPQHF | TGTGCCACCAGCAGAGATCTCGGCAGGGTTGGTCCCCAGCATTTT
TRBJ1-1 | - | once | 12 | TRBV13 | CASLQKGTEAFF | TGTGCCAGTCTACAGAAAGGCACTGAAGCTTTCTTT
TRBJ2-1 | TRBD1 | - | 17 | TRBV9 | CASSGPEDRGADNEQFF | TGTGCCAGCAGCGGGCCTGAGGACAGGGGAGCGGACAATGAGCAGTTCTTC
TRBJ2-1 | TRBD1 | - | 13 | TRBV5-1 | CASSLARGNEQFF | TGCGCCAGCAGCTTGGCCAGGGGGAATGAGCAGTTCTTC
TRBJ2-5 | - | - | 11 | TRBV30 | CAWSPSGTQYF | TGTGCCTGGAGCCCATCAGGGACCCAGTACTTC
TRBJ2-7 | - | - | 15 | TRBV7-2 | CASRSGRQASYEQYF | TGTGCCAGCAGGTCAGGGAGACAGGCCTCCTACGAGCAGTACTTC
TRBJ2-6 | TRBD1 | - | 18 | TRBV7-2 | CASSSKDRGPSGANVLTF | TGTGCCAGCTCTTCCAAGGACAGGGGGCCGTCAGGGGCCAACGTCCTGACTTTC
TRBJ1-1 | - | - | 14 | TRBV7-6 | CASSLQGMNTEAFF | TGTGCCAGCAGCCTACAGGGCATGAACACTGAAGCTTTCTTT